These 29 T cell receptor beta chains were all obtained from the same sample, sequenced in a study of neurological immune-mediated disorders. TCRdb re-derived calls from the 5' RACE reads in MiXCR, one entry per CDR3 protein. The repertoire has 55,000 to 65,000 distinct CDR3 sequences, roughly 3.5% of them found once; the top ten carry around 2.1%. Input material: PBMCs. These receptors were collected from a woman in her forties or fifties with multiple sclerosis.

This clonotype was detected ten times or more. The V call is TRBV9, the J call TRBJ2-5; 9 nucleotides line up with TRBD1. Germline loops: CDR1 SGDLS, CDR2 YYNGEE. Trimming took 4 bases from V and 3 from J; bases not matched to a gene: 7. The CDR3 length is 15 residues. The DNA of the CDR3 is TGTGCCAGCAGCCCGGACAGGGGAATTGAAGAGACCCAGTACTTC. This gives the protein CASSPDRGIEETQYF.

This clonotype has a count of ten or more. The gene calls are TRBV15 and TRBJ2-1; 11 bases line up with TRBD2. V was pared by 9 bases and J by 6 bases, with 10 bases of the junction left unmatched. This CDR3 region has 15 residues. Germline values: CDR1 LNHNV, CDR2 YYDKDF (reference sequence). CDR3 DNA sequence: TGTGCCACGCGGCCGGGACTAGCGGAGCGCAATGAGCAGTTCTTC. Protein product: CATRPGLAERNEQFF. The entire variable domain, with the rest obtained from reference TRBV15 and TRBJ2-1, is as follows: DAMVIQNPRYQVTQFGKPVTLSCSQTLNHNVMYWYQQKSSQAPKLLFHYYDKDFNNEADTPDNFQSRRPNTSFCFLDIRSPGLGDTAMYLCATRPGLAERNEQFFGPGTRLTVL.

Remarks on this clonotype: With a much larger clone just one base away, this may be a read error. The chain couples TRBV7-9 to TRBJ2-3; D not certain. Germline loops: CDR1 SEHNR, CDR2 FQNEAQ (reference sequence). The CDR3 sequence is 16 residues long. Trimming took off 5 bases at V and 3 bases at J, with 18 bases between the two ends. In nucleotides, the CDR3 is TGTGCCAGCAGCCATTTTTCCCGTCCTAGTACAGATACGCAGTATTTT. It is translated as CASSHFSRPSTDTQYF.

The sample holds many counts of this clonotype. The V and J genes are TRBV29-1 and TRBJ2-1; 11 bases are a match to TRBD2. Unmatched junction bases numbered 5, after V lost 4 bases and J lost 9 bases. The CDR3 covers 13 residues. From germline, CDR1 is SQVTM and CDR2 ANQGSEA. DNA of the CDR3: TGCAGCGTTGCACTAGCGGGAGAGTCTGAGCAGTTCTTC. It yields the protein CSVALAGESEQFF.

This clonotype was observed many times. This sequence joins TRBV20-1 and TRBJ2-3; tentatively, D is TRBD2 (6 bases). This CDR3 has 13 amino acids. V lost 6 bases to trimming and J lost 5 bases, with 15 bases between them. Germline V gene lookup returns CDR1 DFQATT and CDR2 SNEGSKA (reference sequence). The CDR3 here is CSATGLGKDTQYF. The DNA for the CDR3 is TGCAGTGCGACGGGACTGGGAAAAGATACGCAGTATTTT.

This chain's CDR3 is CASSLWGGRASRSYNEQFF. CDR3 DNA sequence: TGTGCCAGCAGTTTATGGGGCGGGAGGGCCTCAAGATCCTACAATGAGCAGTTCTTC. The rearrangement uses TRBV28 and TRBJ2-1, with 9 bases lining up with TRBD2. The CDR3 spans 19 residues. Germline V gives CDR1 MDHEN, CDR2 SYDVKM. V shed 0 bases, J shed 1 base, and the junction held 10 bases outside the gene matches.

Within the sample, this clonotype is medium-sized. The rearrangement links TRBV20-1 to TRBJ2-1, with 10 bases matching TRBD2. The ends lost 3 bases at V and 8 bases at J; junction bases unmatched: 4. Germline V gene lookup returns CDR1 DFQATT and CDR2 SNEGSKA (reference sequence). CDR3 length equals 13 residues. The CDR3 DNA reads TGCAGTGCTAGCCTAGCGGGAGAGTATGAGCAGTTCTTC. Translated: CSASLAGEYEQFF.

This clonotype has ten or more counts. The genes are TRBV29-1 and TRBJ2-1; TRBD2 matches 10 bases. Germline V gene sequence: CDR1 SQVTM, CDR2 ANQGSEA. V trimming: 5 bases; J trimming: 7 bases; junction bases outside the gene matches: 5. This CDR3 spans 13 amino acids. DNA for the CDR3: TGCAGCGTTAGCACTAGCGGGGCGAATGAGCAGTTCTTC. Protein sequence: CSVSTSGANEQFF.

At least ten counts were recorded for this clonotype. The rearrangement joins TRBV7-2 to TRBJ2-7; D possibly corresponds to TRBD2 (6 bases). Germline loops: CDR1 SGHTA, CDR2 FQGNSA. Trimming removed 7 bases from V and 2 bases from J, with 12 bases in between. The length of the CDR3 is 13 residues. CDR3 sequence: CASNPGLTYEQYF. The CDR3 DNA reads TGTGCCAGCAATCCGGGACTGACCTACGAGCAGTACTTC.

At least ten counts were recorded for this clonotype. The V call is TRBV20-1, the J call TRBJ2-2; 7 bases align to TRBD1. The CDR3 is made up of 14 amino acids. Germline assignment: CDR1 DFQATT and CDR2 SNEGSKA (reference sequence). With 6 bases clipped from V and 6 bases from J, the junction kept 10 bases outside the gene matches. The CDR3 DNA follows: TGCAGTGCCCAGGGACAGTTGGGCCCCGGGGAGCTGTTTTTT. This gives the protein CSAQGQLGPGELFF.

J is TRBJ2-2 and V is TRBV7-2; D not certain. Trimming cost V 0 bases and J 7 bases, with 15 bases left between them. Per the germline V gene, CDR1 is SGHTA and CDR2 is FQGNSA. This CDR3 region has 16 residues. In nucleotides, the CDR3 is TGTGCCAGCAGCTTAGCTATGGGCCCCTGGGACGGGGAGCTGTTTTTT. Amino acids: CASSLAMGPWDGELFF.

This clonotype was counted many times. The rearrangement joins TRBV18 to TRBJ2-1, with D maybe TRBD2 (7 bases). Germline V gives CDR1 KGHSH, CDR2 LQKENI. Between the trimmed V and J ends, which lost 6 bases and 5 bases, there was a span of 17 bases. This CDR3 is built from 15 residues. CDR3: CASSSFAGANNEQFF. CDR3 nucleotides: TGTGCCAGCTCCTCTTTTGCGGGGGCTAACAATGAGCAGTTCTTC.

This clonotype was detected ten times or more. The rearrangement links TRBV6-2 or TRBV6-3 to TRBJ1-2; no clear D. The germline V gene encodes CDR1 MNHEY and CDR2 SVGEGT. CDR3 length equals 17 residues. Trimming cost V 6 bases and J 2 bases, with 22 bases left between them. For the CDR3, the DNA is TGTGCCAGCAGCAGATGGGCCGAAGAACAGAGCAACTATGGCTACACCTTC. It codes for CASSRWAEEQSNYGYTF.

This clonotype showed up many times. This chain links TRBV3-1 with TRBJ1-1; perhaps TRBD1 as D (6 bases). V was cut by 4 bases and J by 11 bases, with 14 bases left in between. The CDR3 covers 12 residues. Germline CDR1 and CDR2: LGHDT and YNNKEL (reference sequence). In DNA, the CDR3 is TGTGCCAGCAGCCTACAGGGTAGGGAGGCTTTCTTT. Protein sequence: CASSLQGREAFF.

This clonotype was counted only a few times. Its ends do not fully match the called genes, so a read error is possible. The chain combines TRBV20-1 with TRBJ1-6, with D perhaps matching TRBD1 (5 bases). The CDR3 is made up of 15 amino acids. Germline CDR1 reads DFQATT; CDR2 reads SNEGSKA (reference sequence). The CDR3 nucleotides are TGCAGTGCTAGGCAACAGGAAGGAAGTAATTCACCCCTCAACTTT. Its translation is CSARQQEGSNSPLNF.

The table lists this clonotype with many counts. The V call is TRBV18, the J call TRBJ1-2, with 7 bases that match TRBD1. Germline values: CDR1 KGHSH, CDR2 LQKENI. This CDR3 has 14 residues. With V trimmed by 3 bases and J by 0 bases, 1 base remained unmatched. CDR3 loop: CASSPDRANYGYTF. CDR3 DNA: TGTGCCAGCTCACCCGACAGGGCTAACTATGGCTACACCTTC.

This chain joins TRBV14 and TRBJ2-3; 8 positions match TRBD1. The CDR3 runs to 16 residues. Losses at the gene ends were 3 bases for V and 3 bases for J; bases not matched to a gene: 8. The germline V gene encodes CDR1 SGHDN and CDR2 FVKESK. This chain's CDR3 is CASSQLRGQRTDTQYF. The CDR3, as DNA: TGTGCCAGCAGCCAGCTCAGGGGGCAAAGAACAGATACGCAGTATTTT.

In this sample, this clonotype turned up many times. The chain recombines TRBV20-1 with TRBJ1-1; D is uncertain. The CDR3 contains 15 residues. Looked up from germline, CDR1 is DFQATT and CDR2 is SNEGSKA (reference sequence). V was cut by 0 bases and J by 1 base, with 12 bases left in between. CDR3 region: CSARDWFPENTEAFF. The DNA of the CDR3 is TGCAGTGCTAGAGATTGGTTCCCGGAGAACACTGAAGCTTTCTTT.

This clonotype was seen repeatedly, ten times or more. The V gene is TRBV12-3 or TRBV12-4, the J gene TRBJ2-1; a possible D gene is TRBD1 (6 bases). The CDR3 sequence is 12 residues long. Trimming removed 5 bases at V and 15 bases at J, with 17 bases between. The CDR3 region has the DNA TGTGCCAGCAGTCCACTCAGGGGTGTAAGGTTCTTC. Its protein product is CASSPLRGVRFF.

In its sample, this clonotype was seen many times. The chain couples TRBV10-3 to TRBJ2-5, with D possibly being TRBD1 (5 bases). The V end lost 2 bases, the J end lost 3 bases, and 10 bases lay between the germline ends. Germline assignment: CDR1 ENHRY and CDR2 SYGVKD. The CDR3 consists of 14 residues. The CDR3 spells CAISEAGIEETQYF. As DNA, the CDR3 is TGTGCCATCAGTGAGGCAGGGATTGAAGAGACCCAGTACTTC.

This clonotype was counted many times. The chain joins TRBV10-3 to TRBJ2-5, with TRBD2 as a possible D gene (5 bases). Germline CDR1 is ENHRY and CDR2 is SYGVKD. This CDR3 has 13 amino acids. V lost 4 bases and J 3 bases, leaving 9 bases between the germline ends. The DNA of the CDR3 is TGTGCCATCAGTGCGGGGAGAGAAGAGACCCAGTACTTC. Protein product: CAISAGREETQYF.

The chain carries TRBV12-3 or TRBV12-4 and TRBJ2-5; no clear D. CDR3 length: 14 residues. V lost 3 bases and J lost 3, with 11 bases in between. CDR3 sequence reads: CASSLRGQKETQYF. CDR3 nucleotide sequence: TGTGCCAGCAGTTTGCGAGGTCAGAAAGAGACCCAGTACTTC.

Points on this clonotype: Given a much more abundant clone one base away, this may be a read error. The V and J genes are TRBV7-3 and TRBJ2-3; D gene ambiguous. There are 13 residues in the CDR3. Germline CDR1 and CDR2: SGHTA and FQGTGA. The CDR3 loop reads CVSSSSAGDTQYF. The CDR3 nucleotides are TGTGTCAGCAGCTCTAGTGCCGGAGATACGCAGTATTTT.

This clonotype was seen at least ten times. The V and J genes are TRBV27 and TRBJ2-2; D might be TRBD2 (6 bases). The V and J ends lost 2 bases and 4 bases respectively, with 14 bases between them. Germline values: CDR1 MNHEY, CDR2 SMNVEV (reference sequence). CDR3 size: 16 residues. In nucleotides, the CDR3 is TGTGCCAGCAGTTTAAACGGCGGGACGGTCACCGGGGAGCTGTTTTTT. Residues: CASSLNGGTVTGELFF.

This clonotype was counted many times. This chain joins TRBV30 and TRBJ1-1; D possibly corresponds to TRBD1 (6 bases). Per germline, CDR1 GTSNPN and CDR2 SVGIG (reference sequence). Trimming cost V 3 bases and J 5 bases, with 13 bases left between them. The CDR3 is 13 amino acids. CDR3 region: CAWSPTGGTEAFF. The CDR3 nucleotides are TGTGCCTGGAGCCCGACAGGAGGTACTGAAGCTTTCTTT.

This clonotype was seen many times. V is TRBV9 and J is TRBJ2-4; 9 bases are shared with TRBD2. V was pared by 3 bases and J by 5 bases, with 3 bases of the junction left unmatched. Per the germline V gene, CDR1 is SGDLS and CDR2 is YYNGEE. This CDR3 is 14 amino acids long. The DNA of the CDR3 is TGTGCCAGCAGCGGGTTAGCGGGAGAAAACATTCAGTACTTC. Its translation: CASSGLAGENIQYF.

At least ten counts were recorded for this clonotype. This chain uses TRBV20-1 with TRBJ1-5, with TRBD1 identical over 8 bases. The ends lost 5 bases at V and 2 bases at J; junction bases unmatched: 5. Germline CDR1 reads DFQATT; CDR2 reads SNEGSKA (reference sequence). The CDR3 contains 14 residues. The CDR3 DNA follows: TGCAGTGCTCAGGACAGGGTCGGCAATCAGCCCCAGCATTTT. Protein sequence: CSAQDRVGNQPQHF.

This clonotype was seen ten or more times. V is TRBV20-1 and J is TRBJ2-3; 15 positions match TRBD2. This CDR3 region has 15 residues. CDR1 and CDR2 from the germline V gene are DFQATT and SNEGSKA (reference sequence). J was trimmed by 6 bases and V by 3 bases; bases with no gene match: 4. CDR3 bases: TGCAGTGCTAGTGGACTAGCGGGAGGGCCTGATACGCAGTATTTT. As protein: CSASGLAGGPDTQYF.

Of note for this clonotype: This may come from a read error, since a much larger clone is one base off. The chain is built from TRBV6-5 and TRBJ1-1; no definite D call. Germline CDR1 is MNHEY and CDR2 is SVGAGI. The CDR3 totals 13 residues. Trimming cost V 2 bases and J 6 bases, with 10 bases left between them. The CDR3 here is CASSYTVPPEAFF. The CDR3 DNA sequence: TGTGCCAGCAGTTACACAGTCCCTCCTGAAGCTTTCTTT.